This T cell receptor (beta chain) emerged from a study of T cell clones after liver transplantation. Looking at the study overall: Immunosuppression withdrawal was tried within 2 years after liver transplantation in this trial. A pre-transplant mixed lymphocyte reaction with TCRbeta sequencing defined graft-donor-reactive clones followed in post-transplant blood.

CDR1 is SGHTA and CDR2 is FQGNSA in the germline V gene. This CDR3 comprises 14 residues. V trimming: 6 bases; J trimming: 5 bases; junction bases outside the gene matches: 7. Comment on this clone: What it binds is not known.

Study conclusions and caveats: Conclusions were preliminary, with small, heterogeneous patient groups.

TCRdb's copy holds only in-frame clones and misses some; the assay was immunoSEQ multiplex PCR. The data show about 75,000 clones, with 84% seen just once and around 2.2% held by the top ten. The gene calls are TRBV7-2 and TRBJ2-5; 9 bases line up with TRBD1. The sequencing used CD4+ T cells from blood, collected 48 months after liver transplant. The source of this sequence is a human patient who received a liver transplant. The graft donor may have contributed some T cells. The DNA of the CDR3 is TGTGCCAGCAGAACAGGGGGCTCGGGGGAGACCCAGTACTTC. It yields the protein CASRTGGSGETQYF.